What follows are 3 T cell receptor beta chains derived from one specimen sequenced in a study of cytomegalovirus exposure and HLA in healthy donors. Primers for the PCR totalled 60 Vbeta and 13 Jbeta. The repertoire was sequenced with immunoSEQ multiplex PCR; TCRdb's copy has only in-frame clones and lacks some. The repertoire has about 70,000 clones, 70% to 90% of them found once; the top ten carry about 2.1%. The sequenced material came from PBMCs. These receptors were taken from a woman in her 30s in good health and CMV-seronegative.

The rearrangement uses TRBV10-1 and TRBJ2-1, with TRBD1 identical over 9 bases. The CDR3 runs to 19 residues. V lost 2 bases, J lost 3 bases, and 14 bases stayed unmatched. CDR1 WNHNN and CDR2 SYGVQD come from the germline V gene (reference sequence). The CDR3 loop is CASSEPRNLQGASYNEQFF. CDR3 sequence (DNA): TGCGCCAGCAGTGAGCCAAGAAACCTACAGGGGGCAAGCTACAATGAGCAGTTCTTC.

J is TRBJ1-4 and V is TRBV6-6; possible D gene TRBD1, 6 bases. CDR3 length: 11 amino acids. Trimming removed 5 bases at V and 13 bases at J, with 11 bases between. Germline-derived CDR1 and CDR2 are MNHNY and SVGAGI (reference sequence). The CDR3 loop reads CASSHGQRLFF. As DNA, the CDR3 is TGTGCCAGCAGTCATGGACAGCGACTGTTTTTT.

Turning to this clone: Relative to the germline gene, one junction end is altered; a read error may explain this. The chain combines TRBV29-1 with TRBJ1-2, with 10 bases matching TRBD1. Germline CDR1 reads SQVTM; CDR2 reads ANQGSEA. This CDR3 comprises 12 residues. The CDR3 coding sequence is TGCAGCGTTCAAGACAGGGGGCTTGGCTACACCTTC. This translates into CSVQDRGLGYTF.